The 25 T cell receptor beta chains presented below share a single source sample, sequenced in a study of neoadjuvant anti-PD-1 for oral cavity cancer. Noted time point: after neoadjuvant nivolumab, at surgical resection. Data came from immunoSEQ multiplex PCR; TCRdb stores just in-frame clones and leaves some out. The top ten hold about a sixth of the sample, which has about 37,000 clones, 30% to 40% seen once. Specimen: tumor tissue, collected after nivolumab (anti-PD-1) treatment. The receptors stem from a person between 40 and 80 years old with oral cavity squamous cell carcinoma.

This clone was counted many times. This rearrangement joins TRBV11-2 to TRBJ2-3; D gene uncertain. Germline CDR1 reads SGHAT; CDR2 reads FQNNGV. The CDR3 length is 13 residues. The ends were cut back, 8 bases at V and 0 bases at J, with 9 bases in the middle. The CDR3 bases are TGTGCCAGCGGTGGGCTGAGCACAGATACGCAGTATTTT. This sequence encodes CASGGLSTDTQYF. The whole variable domain, remainder taken from reference TRBV11-2 and TRBJ2-3, is EAGVAQSPRYKIIEKRQSVAFWCNPISGHATLYWYQQILGQGPKLLIQFQNNGVVDDSQLPKDRFSAERLKGVDSTLKIQPAKLEDSAVYLCASGGLSTDTQYFGPGTRLTVL.

The chain employs TRBV4-1 and TRBJ1-4, with a possible D match to TRBD1 (6 bases). The germline V and J ends were trimmed by 2 bases and 8 bases, with 12 bases remaining between them. The CDR3 consists of 14 residues. Germline CDR1 and CDR2: MGHRA and YSYEKL. DNA for the CDR3: TGCGCCAGCAGCCAACAGGGGTTGTGGGAAAAACTGTTTTTT. This sequence encodes CASSQQGLWEKLFF.

This clone was recorded once. The chain is built from TRBV6-5 and TRBJ1-2; D is perhaps TRBD1 (5 bases). The CDR3 length is 14 residues. Per germline, CDR1 MNHEY and CDR2 SVGAGI. Between the trimmed V and J ends, which lost 5 bases and 4 bases, there was a span of 14 bases. CDR3 in DNA: TGTGCCAGCAGTCGTTACAGGTTGGGCTATGGCTACACCTTC. Translated, it gives CASSRYRLGYGYTF.

The V and J genes are TRBV27 and TRBJ1-1; 7 positions match TRBD1. With V trimmed by 5 bases and J by 5 bases, 11 bases remained unmatched. In germline, CDR1 is MNHEY, CDR2 SMNVEV (reference sequence). The CDR3 consists of 15 residues. CDR3 DNA sequence: TGTGCCAGCAGTGTCTACAGGGGAGGATTTACTGAAGCTTTCTTT. It translates to CASSVYRGGFTEAFF.

The chain uses TRBV7-9 and TRBJ2-3, with TRBD2 matching 12 bases. The CDR3 is made up of 16 amino acids. The V segment lost 3 bases and the J segment 0 bases; nucleotides outside the gene matches: 1. Germline V CDR1 and CDR2: SEHNR, FQNEAQ (reference sequence). CDR3 DNA sequence: TGTGCCAGCAGCTTGACTAGCGGGGGCAGCACAGATACGCAGTATTTT. Amino acid sequence: CASSLTSGGSTDTQYF.

This clone came up a few times. The chain employs TRBV7-8 and TRBJ2-7; the D gene is possibly TRBD1 (7 bases). This CDR3 is built from 15 residues. Trimming cost V 0 bases and J 4 bases, with 13 bases left between them. Germline V gene sequence: CDR1 SGHVS, CDR2 FQNEAQ. CDR3 amino acids: CASSLAWQGGYEQYF. The DNA of the CDR3 is TGTGCCAGCAGCTTAGCGTGGCAGGGGGGTTACGAGCAGTACTTC.

The sample holds a few counts of this clone. CDR3 DNA: TGTGCCAGCAGCTCGGGTCTAGCGGGGGGCCAAACCCAGTACTTC. Encoded protein: CASSSGLAGGQTQYF. The V gene is TRBV11-2, the J gene TRBJ2-5, with TRBD2 identical over 11 bases. CDR1 and CDR2 from the germline V gene are SGHAT and FQNNGV. V shed 4 bases, J shed 8 bases, and the junction held 9 bases outside the gene matches. This CDR3 is 15 amino acids long.

This chain links TRBV28 with TRBJ1-1; TRBD1 might be the D (5 bases). The V and J ends lost 5 bases and 0 bases respectively, with 10 bases between them. The length of the CDR3 is 14 residues. Germline lookup yields CDR1 MDHEN and CDR2 SYDVKM. The CDR3 DNA is TGTGCCAGCAGTCCGGGACTCATGAACACTGAAGCTTTCTTT. It yields the protein CASSPGLMNTEAFF.

The chain has TRBV11-2 and TRBJ1-6, with 8 nucleotides matching TRBD1. The CDR3 is 15 residues long. Trimming at V came to 5 bases and at J to 7 bases, leaving 7 bases not matched to a gene. Germline V CDR1 and CDR2: SGHAT, FQNNGV. CDR3 amino acids: CASSAGQGGNSPLHF. Here the CDR3 DNA reads TGTGCCAGCAGCGCCGGACAGGGCGGGAATTCACCCCTCCACTTT.

This clone was detected only a few times. This rearrangement joins TRBV21-1 to TRBJ2-7; the table's D call of TRBD1 was not tested on the DNA. TRBV21-1 is listed as a pseudogene. The CDR3 consists of 16 residues. The CDR3 spells CASSNADRGHSYEQYF. The CDR3 DNA is TGTGCCAGCAGCAACGCCGACAGGGGACACTCCTACGAGCAGTACTTC.

This clone was seen many times. The chain has TRBV27 and TRBJ1-2; 8 nucleotides agree with TRBD1. The CDR3 totals 16 residues. In germline, CDR1 is MNHEY, CDR2 SMNVEV (reference sequence). The trim removed 0 bases at V and 0 bases at J, leaving 3 bases unmatched. CDR3 amino acids: CASSLSGQVANYGYTF. In nucleotides, the CDR3 is TGTGCCAGCAGTTTATCGGGACAGGTAGCTAACTATGGCTACACCTTC.

The table lists this clone with many counts. The chain recombines TRBV10-1 with TRBJ2-3; D is possibly TRBD2 (5 bases). The CDR3 loop spans 15 amino acids. Per germline, CDR1 WNHNN and CDR2 SYGVQD (reference sequence). V was cut by 0 bases and J by 4 bases, with 11 bases left in between. CDR3 nucleotide sequence: TGCGCCAGCAGTGAGTCGGGAGTTTTAGCAGATACGCAGTATTTT. Protein: CASSESGVLADTQYF.

The chain carries TRBV9 and TRBJ2-7; 8 bases align to TRBD2. This CDR3 has 15 amino acids. The germline V gene has CDR1 SGDLS and CDR2 YYNGEE. Germline trimming cut 2 bases from V and 2 bases from J; bases unmatched to any gene: 6. CDR3 coding DNA: TGTGCCAGCAGCGTCGGTAGCGGGGCAACCTACGAGCAGTACTTC. Translating it yields CASSVGSGATYEQYF.

The V call is TRBV5-1, the J call TRBJ2-5; D perhaps matches TRBD1 (5 bases). The CDR3 extends over 16 amino acids. Deletions cut 0 bases from V and 6 bases from J, with 18 bases between. Germline V gives CDR1 SGHRS, CDR2 YFSETQ. CDR3 in amino acids: CASSLEGSGSAKTQYF. CDR3 nucleotide sequence: TGCGCCAGCAGCTTGGAGGGGTCAGGGTCCGCGAAGACCCAGTACTTC.

This clone has at least ten counts. J is TRBJ2-1 and V is TRBV6-1, with 9 bases identical to TRBD2. This CDR3 has 15 residues. Germline-derived CDR1 and CDR2 are MNHNS and SASEGT. J gave up 5 bases and V 8 bases, and 10 bases lay outside the gene matches. CDR3 sequence reads: CASSVSGGRHNEQFF. In DNA form, the CDR3 reads TGTGCCAGCTCCGTTAGCGGGGGCCGCCACAATGAGCAGTTCTTC.

This clone showed up many times. The chain recombines TRBV2 with TRBJ1-5; D ambiguous. The CDR3 runs 14 residues. V lost 11 bases and J 0 bases, leaving 14 bases between the germline ends. Germline V CDR1 and CDR2: SNHLY, FYNNEI. The CDR3 bases are TGTGCCGGGAGTCCGGGGATTAGCAATCAGCCCCAGCATTTT. This encodes CAGSPGISNQPQHF.

A few counts support this clone. The chain couples TRBV28 to TRBJ2-7; 9 bases match TRBD2. There are 14 residues in the CDR3. J gave up 2 bases and V 3 bases, and 2 bases lay outside the gene matches. Germline V gives CDR1 MDHEN, CDR2 SYDVKM. Written as DNA, the CDR3 is TGTGCCAGCAGTTTTCTAGCGGGAACCTACGAGCAGTACTTC. This gives the protein CASSFLAGTYEQYF. Variable domain in full (rest from reference TRBV28 and TRBJ2-7): DVKVTQSSRYLVKRTGEKVFLECVQDMDHENMFWYRQDPGLGLRLIYFSYDVKMKEKGDIPEGYSVSREKKERFSLILESASTNQTSMYLCASSFLAGTYEQYFGPGTRLTVT.

This clone was observed a few times. The rearrangement uses TRBV7-3 and TRBJ2-3, with D possibly TRBD1 on 5 matching bases. The V gene lost 1 base and the J gene lost 1 base, with 6 bases spanning the gap. CDR3 length: 14 amino acids. The V gene's germline CDR1 is SGHTA and CDR2 FQGTGA. The CDR3 protein is CASSLIGGTDTQYF. The CDR3 DNA sequence: TGTGCCAGCAGCTTAATAGGGGGCACAGATACGCAGTATTTT.

This clone was counted many times. The gene calls are TRBV27 and TRBJ2-3, with TRBD1 as a possible D gene (6 bases). Germline V gene sequence: CDR1 MNHEY, CDR2 SMNVEV (reference sequence). V lost 2 bases, J lost 6 bases, and 15 bases lay in between. This CDR3 comprises 15 residues. The CDR3 loop is CASSLKPTRGDTQYF. CDR3 bases: TGTGCCAGCAGTTTAAAACCTACGAGGGGGGATACGCAGTATTTT.

In its sample, this clone was seen a few times. The rearrangement uses TRBV5-1 and TRBJ2-2; D is possibly TRBD1 (5 bases). Looked up from germline, CDR1 is SGHRS and CDR2 is YFSETQ. The germline V and J ends were trimmed by 0 bases and 5 bases, with 14 bases remaining between them. CDR3 length: 16 residues. The CDR3 bases are TGCGCCAGCAGCTTGGACAGGATGCTTAGGACCGGGGAGCTGTTTTTT. This encodes CASSLDRMLRTGELFF.

This clone was seen a handful of times. The chain couples TRBV7-4 to TRBJ1-5, with D maybe TRBD1 (6 bases). The CDR3 loop spans 15 amino acids. Germline CDR1 reads SGHVT; CDR2 reads SQSDAQ. Trimming removed 6 bases from V and 7 bases from J, with 19 bases in between. CDR3 nucleotides: TGTGCCAGCAGACCTCTGGGGGGGGGCAGGCAGCCCCAGCATTTT. Translating it yields CASRPLGGGRQPQHF. The whole variable domain, filled in from reference TRBV7-4 and TRBJ1-5, reads GAGVSQSPRYKVAKRGRDVALRCDSISGHVTLYWYRQTLGQGSEVLTYSQSDAQRDKSGRPSGRFSAERPERSVSTLKIQRTEQGDSAVYLCASRPLGGGRQPQHFGDGTRLSIL.

This sequence joins TRBV7-2 and TRBJ1-6, with unresolved D. The length of the CDR3 is 16 residues. The germline V and J ends were trimmed by 3 bases and 8 bases, with 17 bases remaining between them. Germline CDR1 reads SGHTA; CDR2 reads FQGNSA. The DNA of the CDR3 is TGTGCCAGCAGCTTCCTACCGGCCCAAGGGCATTCACCCCTCCACTTT. It encodes CASSFLPAQGHSPLHF. Filled out from reference TRBV7-2 and TRBJ1-6, the complete variable domain reads GAGVSQSPSNKVTEKGKDVELRCDPISGHTALYWYRQSLGQGLEFLIYFQGNSAPDKSGLPSDRFSAERTGGSVSTLTIQRTQQEDSAVYLCASSFLPAQGHSPLHFGNGTRLTVT.

By frequency in the sample, this clone is medium-sized (0.01 to 0.1%). The V and J genes are TRBV7-9 and TRBJ1-5, with a possible D match to TRBD1 (6 bases). CDR1 is SEHNR, CDR2 FQNEAQ, per germline (reference sequence). V was trimmed by 5 bases and J by 0 bases, leaving 11 bases between them. There are 15 residues in the CDR3. The CDR3 loop is CASSADSYSNQPQHF. CDR3 DNA sequence: TGTGCCAGCAGCGCGGACAGTTATAGCAATCAGCCCCAGCATTTT.

V usage is TRBV5-1 and J usage is TRBJ2-7; 9 bases line up with TRBD1. This CDR3 has 16 residues. V shed 4 bases and J 6 bases; nucleotides not matched to a gene: 14. CDR1 and CDR2 (germline): SGHRS, YFSETQ. CDR3 sequence (DNA): TGCGCCAGCAGCCTCCAACTGTCCGGGACAGGGAGCGAGCAGTACTTC. As protein: CASSLQLSGTGSEQYF.

The rearrangement links TRBV4-1 to TRBJ2-6; D remains unclear. The V gene's germline CDR1 is MGHRA and CDR2 YSYEKL. The CDR3 extends over 15 amino acids. Trimming stripped 4 bases from V and 1 base from J, with 8 bases between. This chain's CDR3 is CASSRTTSGANVLTF. CDR3 DNA: TGCGCCAGCAGCCGTACGACTTCTGGGGCCAACGTCCTGACTTTC.